This entry describes one T cell receptor beta chain. CDR3 size: 14 residues. Germline V gene lookup returns CDR1 LGHDT and CDR2 YNNKEL (reference sequence). V gave up 1 base and J gave up 8 bases, with 12 bases separating them. This entry comes from a study of control samples from healthy donors and cancer patients. Sequenced by immunoSEQ multiplex PCR; TCRdb stores in-frame clones only, minus some. The table shows about 130,000 clones, with around nine tenths occurring only once. The V and J genes are TRBV3-1 (or the pseudogene TRBV3-2) and TRBJ1-5, with D unresolved. Sequenced sample: blood. This clonotype was obtained from a man aged 40-55 years in good health. The CDR3 sequence is CASSQVGSGKPQHF. CDR3 in DNA: TGTGCCAGCAGCCAAGTAGGCAGCGGGAAGCCCCAGCATTTT.